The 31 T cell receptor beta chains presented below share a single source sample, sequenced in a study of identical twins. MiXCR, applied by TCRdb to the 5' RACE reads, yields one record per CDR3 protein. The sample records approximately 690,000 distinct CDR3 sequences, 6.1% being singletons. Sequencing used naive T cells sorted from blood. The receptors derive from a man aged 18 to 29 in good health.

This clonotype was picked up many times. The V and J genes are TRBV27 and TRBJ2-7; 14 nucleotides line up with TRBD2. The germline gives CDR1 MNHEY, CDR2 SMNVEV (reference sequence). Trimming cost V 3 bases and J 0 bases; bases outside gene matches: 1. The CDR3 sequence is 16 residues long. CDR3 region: CASSLTSGRGSYEQYF. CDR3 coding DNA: TGTGCCAGCAGTTTGACTAGCGGGAGGGGCTCCTACGAGCAGTACTTC.

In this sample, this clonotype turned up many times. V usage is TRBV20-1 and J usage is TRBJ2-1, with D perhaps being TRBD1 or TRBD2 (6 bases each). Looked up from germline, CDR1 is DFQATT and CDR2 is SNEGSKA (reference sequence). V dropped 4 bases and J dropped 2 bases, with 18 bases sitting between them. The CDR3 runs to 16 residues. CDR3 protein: CSATPTGGIPYNEQFF. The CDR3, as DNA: TGCAGTGCTACTCCGACCGGGGGCATACCCTACAATGAGCAGTTCTTC.

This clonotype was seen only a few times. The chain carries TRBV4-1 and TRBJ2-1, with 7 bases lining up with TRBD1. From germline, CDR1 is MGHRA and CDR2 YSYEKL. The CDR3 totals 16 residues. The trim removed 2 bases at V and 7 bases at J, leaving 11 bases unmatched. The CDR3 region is CASSQPGQLRGNEQFF. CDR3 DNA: TGCGCCAGCAGCCAACCGGGACAGTTAAGGGGGAATGAGCAGTTCTTC.

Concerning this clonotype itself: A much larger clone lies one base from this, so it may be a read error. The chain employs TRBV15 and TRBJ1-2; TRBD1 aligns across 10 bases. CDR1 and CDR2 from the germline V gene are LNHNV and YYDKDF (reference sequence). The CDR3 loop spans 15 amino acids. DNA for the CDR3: TGTGTCACCACCACCGGACAGGGGGTTTCCTATGGCTACACCTTC. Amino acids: CVTTTGQGVSYGYTF.

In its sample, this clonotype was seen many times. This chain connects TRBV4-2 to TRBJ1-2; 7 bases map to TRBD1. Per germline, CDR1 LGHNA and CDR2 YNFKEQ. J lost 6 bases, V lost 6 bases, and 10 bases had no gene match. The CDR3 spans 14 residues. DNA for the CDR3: TGTGCCAGCAGGGAAACCGACAGGGAGGATGGCTACACCTTC. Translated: CASRETDREDGYTF.

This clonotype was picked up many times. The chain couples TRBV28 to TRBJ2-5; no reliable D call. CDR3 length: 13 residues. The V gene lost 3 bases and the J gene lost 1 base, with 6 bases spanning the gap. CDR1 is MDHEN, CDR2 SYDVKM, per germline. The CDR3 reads CASSFLLQETQYF. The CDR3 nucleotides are TGTGCCAGCAGTTTTCTGCTCCAAGAGACCCAGTACTTC.

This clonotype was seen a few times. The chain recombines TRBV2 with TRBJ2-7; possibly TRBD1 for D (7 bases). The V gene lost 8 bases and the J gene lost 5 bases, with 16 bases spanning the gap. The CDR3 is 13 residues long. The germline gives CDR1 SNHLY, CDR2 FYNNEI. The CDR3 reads CASEAAGGNEQYV. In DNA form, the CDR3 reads TGTGCCAGCGAGGCCGCAGGGGGGAACGAGCAGTACGTC.

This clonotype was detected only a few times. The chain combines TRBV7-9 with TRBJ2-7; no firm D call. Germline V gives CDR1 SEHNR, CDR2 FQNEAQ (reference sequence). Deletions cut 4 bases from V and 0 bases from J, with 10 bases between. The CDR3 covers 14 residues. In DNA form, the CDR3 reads TGTGCCAGCAGCTCCCTAGGAGACTCCTACGAGCAGTACTTC. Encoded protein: CASSSLGDSYEQYF.

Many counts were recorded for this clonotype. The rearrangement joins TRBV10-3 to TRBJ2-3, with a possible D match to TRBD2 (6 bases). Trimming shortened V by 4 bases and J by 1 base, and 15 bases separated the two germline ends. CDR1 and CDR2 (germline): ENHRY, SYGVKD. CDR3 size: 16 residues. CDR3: CAISGSGGGGTDTQYF. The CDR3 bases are TGTGCCATCAGTGGTTCCGGGGGAGGTGGCACAGATACGCAGTATTTT.

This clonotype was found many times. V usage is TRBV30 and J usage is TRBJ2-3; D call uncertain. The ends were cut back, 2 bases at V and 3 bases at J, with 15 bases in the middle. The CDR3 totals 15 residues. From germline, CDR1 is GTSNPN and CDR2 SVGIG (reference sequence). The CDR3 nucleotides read TGTGCCTGGAGTTCCCCCAGTCCTTCGACAGATACGCAGTATTTT. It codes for CAWSSPSPSTDTQYF.

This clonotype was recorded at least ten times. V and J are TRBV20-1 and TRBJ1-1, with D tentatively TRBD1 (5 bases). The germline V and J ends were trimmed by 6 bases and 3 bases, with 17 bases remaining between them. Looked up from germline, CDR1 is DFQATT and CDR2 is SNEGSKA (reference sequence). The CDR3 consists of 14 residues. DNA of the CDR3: TGCAGTGCCCACACGATCAGGGCTGACACTGAAGCTTTCTTT. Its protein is CSAHTIRADTEAFF.

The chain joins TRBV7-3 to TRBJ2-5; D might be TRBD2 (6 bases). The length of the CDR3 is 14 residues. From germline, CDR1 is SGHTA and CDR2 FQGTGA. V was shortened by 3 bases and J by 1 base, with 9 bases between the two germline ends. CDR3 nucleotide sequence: TGTGCCAGCAGCTTCGGGGGAGTCCAAGAGACCCAGTACTTC. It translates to CASSFGGVQETQYF. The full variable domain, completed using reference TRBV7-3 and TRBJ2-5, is GAGVSQTPSNKVTEKGKYVELRCDPISGHTALYWYRQSLGQGPEFLIYFQGTGAADDSGLPNDRFFAVRPEGSVSTLKIQRTERGDSAVYLCASSFGGVQETQYFGPGTRLLVL.

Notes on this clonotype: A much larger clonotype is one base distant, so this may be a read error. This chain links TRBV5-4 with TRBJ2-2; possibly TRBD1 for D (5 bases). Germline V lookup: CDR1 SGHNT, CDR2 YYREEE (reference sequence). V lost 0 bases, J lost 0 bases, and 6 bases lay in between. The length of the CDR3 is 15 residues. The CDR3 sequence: CASSLEGANTGELFF. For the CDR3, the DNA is TGTGCCAGCAGCTTGGAAGGGGCGAACACCGGGGAGCTGTTTTTT.

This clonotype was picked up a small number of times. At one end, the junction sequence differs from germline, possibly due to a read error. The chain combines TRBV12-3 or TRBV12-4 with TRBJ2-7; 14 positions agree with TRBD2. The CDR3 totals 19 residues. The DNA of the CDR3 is TGTGCCAGCTGTTTGTCCGGCTGGGGACTAGCGGGAGTAGGTTACGAGCAGTACTTC. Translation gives CASCLSGWGLAGVGYEQYF.

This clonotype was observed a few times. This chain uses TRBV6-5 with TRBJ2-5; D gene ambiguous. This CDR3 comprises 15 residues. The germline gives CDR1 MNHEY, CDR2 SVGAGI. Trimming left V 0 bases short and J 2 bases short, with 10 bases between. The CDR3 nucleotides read TGTGCCAGCAGTTACTCGTGGGATATACAAGAGACCCAGTACTTC. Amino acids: CASSYSWDIQETQYF.

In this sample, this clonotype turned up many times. The CDR3 DNA is TGTGCCATCAGTGTCGCACTAATCACCGGGGAGCTGTTTTTT. It is translated as CAISVALITGELFF. J is TRBJ2-2 and V is TRBV10-3, with D uncertain. Looked up from germline, CDR1 is ENHRY and CDR2 is SYGVKD. Deletions cut 4 bases from V and 4 bases from J, with 10 bases between. This CDR3 has 14 amino acids.

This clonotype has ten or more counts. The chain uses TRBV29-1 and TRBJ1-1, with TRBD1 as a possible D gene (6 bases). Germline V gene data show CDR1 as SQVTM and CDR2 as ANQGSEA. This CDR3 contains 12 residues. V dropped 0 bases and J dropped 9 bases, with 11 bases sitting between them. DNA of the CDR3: TGCAGCGTTGAAGAAGGGGGGGGTAAAGCTTTCTTT. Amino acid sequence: CSVEEGGGKAFF. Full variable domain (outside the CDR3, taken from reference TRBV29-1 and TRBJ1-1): SAVISQKPSRDICQRGTSLTIQCQVDSQVTMMFWYRQQPGQSLTLIATANQGSEATYESGFVIDKFPISRPNLTFSTLTVSNMSPEDSSIYLCSVEEGGGKAFFGQGTRLTVV.

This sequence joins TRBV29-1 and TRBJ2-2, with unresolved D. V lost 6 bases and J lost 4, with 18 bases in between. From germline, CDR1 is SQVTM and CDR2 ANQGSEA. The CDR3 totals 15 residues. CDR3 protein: CSVSPMKDPTGELFF. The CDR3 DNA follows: TGCAGCGTCTCCCCAATGAAGGATCCCACCGGGGAGCTGTTTTTT.

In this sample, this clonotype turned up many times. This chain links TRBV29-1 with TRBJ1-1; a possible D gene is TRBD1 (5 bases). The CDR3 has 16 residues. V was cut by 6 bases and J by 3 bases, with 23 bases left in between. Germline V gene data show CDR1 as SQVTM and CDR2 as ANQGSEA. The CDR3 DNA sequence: TGCAGCGTCGCGCGACAGATTACAAAGGAGTACACTGAAGCTTTCTTT. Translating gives CSVARQITKEYTEAFF.

The CDR3, as DNA: TGCAGTGCTAGCGCTGGCGGGGAGAACGAGCAGTACTTC. This encodes CSASAGGENEQYF. The chain is built from TRBV20-1 and TRBJ2-7, with TRBD2 as a possible D gene (6 bases). The CDR3 length is 13 residues. Trimming shortened V by 3 bases and J by 5 bases, and 14 bases separated the two germline ends. Germline CDR1 reads DFQATT; CDR2 reads SNEGSKA (reference sequence).

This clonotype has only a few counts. DNA for the CDR3: TGTGCCAGCAGTGATCGGGGGACCCGCTACGAGCAGTACTTC. Protein: CASSDRGTRYEQYF. The chain joins TRBV25-1 to TRBJ2-7; D may be TRBD2 (6 bases). Trimming pared 3 bases from V and 3 bases from J, leaving 12 bases between. Germline CDR1 is MGHDK and CDR2 is SYGVNS. This CDR3 has 14 amino acids.

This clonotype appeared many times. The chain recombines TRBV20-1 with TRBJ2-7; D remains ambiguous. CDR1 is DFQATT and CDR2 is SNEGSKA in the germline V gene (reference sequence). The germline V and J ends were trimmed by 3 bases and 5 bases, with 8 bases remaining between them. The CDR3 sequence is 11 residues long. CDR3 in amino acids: CSASAVNEQYF. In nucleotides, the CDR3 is TGCAGTGCTAGCGCAGTGAACGAGCAGTACTTC.

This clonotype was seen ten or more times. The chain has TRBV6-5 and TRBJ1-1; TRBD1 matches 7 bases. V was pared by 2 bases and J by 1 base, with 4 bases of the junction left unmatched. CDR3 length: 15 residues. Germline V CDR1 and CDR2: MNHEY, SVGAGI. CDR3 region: CASSYGTAKNTEAFF. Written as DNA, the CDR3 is TGTGCCAGCAGTTACGGGACAGCTAAGAACACTGAAGCTTTCTTT.

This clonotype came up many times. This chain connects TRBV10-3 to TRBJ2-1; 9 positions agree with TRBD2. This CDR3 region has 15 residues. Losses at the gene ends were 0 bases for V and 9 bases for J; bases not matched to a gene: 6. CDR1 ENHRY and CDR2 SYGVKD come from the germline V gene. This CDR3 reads CAISESGTSITEQFF. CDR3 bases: TGTGCCATCAGTGAGTCCGGGACTAGCATCACTGAGCAGTTCTTC.

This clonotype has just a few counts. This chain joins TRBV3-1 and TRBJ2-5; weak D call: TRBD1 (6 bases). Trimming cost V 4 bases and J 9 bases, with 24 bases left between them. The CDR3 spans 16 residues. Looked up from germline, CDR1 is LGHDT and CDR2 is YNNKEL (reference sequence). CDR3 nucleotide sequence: TGTGCCAGCAGCCCCCCGGGGACACCATCATCTGGGGCCCAGTACTTC. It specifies CASSPPGTPSSGAQYF.

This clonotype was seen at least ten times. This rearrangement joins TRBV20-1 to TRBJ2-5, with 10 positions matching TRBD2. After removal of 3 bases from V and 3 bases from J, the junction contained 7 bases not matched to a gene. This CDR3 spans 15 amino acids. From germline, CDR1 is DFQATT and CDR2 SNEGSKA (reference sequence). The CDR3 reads CSASVPSGRKETQYF. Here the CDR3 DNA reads TGCAGTGCTAGCGTGCCTAGCGGGAGAAAAGAGACCCAGTACTTC.

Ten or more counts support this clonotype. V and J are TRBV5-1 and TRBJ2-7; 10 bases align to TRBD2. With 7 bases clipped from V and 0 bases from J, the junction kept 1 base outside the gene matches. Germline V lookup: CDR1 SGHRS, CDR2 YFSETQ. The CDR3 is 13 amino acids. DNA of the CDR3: TGCGCCAGCGGGACTAGCGACTCCTACGAGCAGTACTTC. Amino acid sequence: CASGTSDSYEQYF.

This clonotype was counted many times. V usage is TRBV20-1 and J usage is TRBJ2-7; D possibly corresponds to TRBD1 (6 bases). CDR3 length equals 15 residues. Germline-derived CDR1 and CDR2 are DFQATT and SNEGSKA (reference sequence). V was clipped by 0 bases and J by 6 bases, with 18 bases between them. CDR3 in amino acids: CSARDTSGTFGEQYF. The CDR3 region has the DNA TGCAGTGCTAGAGATACATCAGGGACATTCGGCGAGCAGTACTTC.

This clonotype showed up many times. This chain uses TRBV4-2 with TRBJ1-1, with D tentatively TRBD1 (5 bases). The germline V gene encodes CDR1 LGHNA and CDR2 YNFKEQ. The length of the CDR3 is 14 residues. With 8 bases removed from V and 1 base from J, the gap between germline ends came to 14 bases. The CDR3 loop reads CASYTVQGNTEAFF. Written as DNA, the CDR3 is TGTGCCAGCTACACAGTTCAGGGGAACACTGAAGCTTTCTTT.

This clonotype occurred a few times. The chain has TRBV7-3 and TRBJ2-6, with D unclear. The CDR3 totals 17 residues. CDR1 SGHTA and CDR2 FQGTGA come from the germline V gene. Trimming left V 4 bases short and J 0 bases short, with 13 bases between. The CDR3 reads CASSSVSPVSGANVLTF. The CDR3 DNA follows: TGTGCCAGCAGCTCGGTATCGCCTGTCTCTGGGGCCAACGTCCTGACTTTC.

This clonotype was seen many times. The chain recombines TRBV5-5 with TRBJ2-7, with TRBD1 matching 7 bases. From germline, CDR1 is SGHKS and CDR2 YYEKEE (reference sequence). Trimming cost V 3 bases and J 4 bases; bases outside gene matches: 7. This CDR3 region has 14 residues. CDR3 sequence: CASSSEGQSYEQYF. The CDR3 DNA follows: TGTGCCAGCAGCTCAGAGGGACAGTCATACGAGCAGTACTTC.